The TCR beta chain under discussion was sequenced for a study of shared clonotypes between healthy human individuals. Study as a whole: Per donor, CD8 memory used one plate, CD8 naive used two, CD4 memory used three and CD4 naive used three. Study conclusions and caveats: Lower generation probabilities were found for non-shared clonotypes than for those shared by all four donors.

CD45RO-negative, CCR7-selected cells formed the naive CD8 fraction, which excluded terminally differentiated effector memory CD45RA+ cells. Concerning this clone: Its antigen is not identified.

Replicate PCRs for sorted subsets used 200 to 250 ng DNA; this equaled about 30,000 T cell genomes. Produced via immunoSEQ multiplex PCR; TCRdb's table is partial and in-frame only. The table has about 2 million clones, less than 95% seen once. J gave up 2 bases and V 4 bases, and 5 bases lay outside the gene matches. CDR1 MNHNS and CDR2 SASEGT come from the germline V gene. The CDR3 is 15 amino acids. The sequence was collected from a man aged 18 to 30 in good health. Sequencing input: naive CD8+ T cells sorted from blood. The J gene is TRBJ1-2, the V gene TRBV6-1; 9 bases map to TRBD1. CDR3 DNA: TGTGCCAGCAGTGCATGGACAGGGGTGAACTATGGCTACACCTTC. This codes for CASSAWTGVNYGYTF.